This T cell receptor beta chain was identified during a study of OX40 agonist ivuxolimab in advanced cancers. The protocol was immunoSEQ multiplex PCR, while the TCRdb copy is restricted to in-frame clones and leaves out a portion. The sample carries 99,000 or so clones, roughly four fifths recorded once. There are 14 residues in the CDR3. Trimming removed 6 bases from V and 6 bases from J; junction bases left unmatched: 4. Germline V CDR1 and CDR2: MNHEY, SVGAGI. This clone was observed a few times. The J gene is TRBJ1-6, the V gene TRBV6-5, with TRBD1 matching over 8 bases. Sequenced material: CD4+ or CD8+ T cells sorted from blood, taken in a trial of the OX40 agonist ivuxolimab. This clonotype originated in an adult with an advanced solid tumor such as melanoma, head and neck, liver or kidney cancer. The CDR3 DNA follows: TGTGCCAGCAGGCGGACAGGGAGTAATTCACCCCTCCACTTT. Protein product: CASRRTGSNSPLHF.